A selection of T cell receptor beta chains follows, all from one sample in a study of blood T cell repertoires in COVID-19. Produced via immunoSEQ multiplex PCR; TCRdb's table is partial and in-frame only. The table records over 200,000 clones, less than 85% of them present only once. What was sequenced was PBMCs or T cells enriched from blood (not recorded which). These receptors were collected from a man between 60 and 70 years old who had recovered from COVID-19. The CDR3 runs from the conserved cysteine through the conserved F or W. The order of the fields is V gene, clone size, D gene, J gene, CDR3 DNA, CDR3 protein. D genes are given only for firm matches. Clone size is given for some rows only: seen once, a few or many times, or a class if the clone is expanded.

V gene: TRBV9; clone size: NA; D gene: TRBD1; J gene: TRBJ2-5; CDR3 DNA: TGTGCCAGCAGCGTGGACAGGGGTGGAGAGACCCAGTACTTC; CDR3 protein: CASSVDRGGETQYF
V gene: TRBV2; clone size: NA; D gene: NA; J gene: TRBJ1-5; CDR3 DNA: TGTGCCAGCAGACAGGTGAAGGGTAATCAGCCCCAGCATTTT; CDR3 protein: CASRQVKGNQPQHF
V gene: TRBV14; clone size: NA; D gene: NA; J gene: TRBJ1-1; CDR3 DNA: TGTGCCAGCAGCCACCTCGGGGAGTCCCCAGGTTCAGCTTTCTTT; CDR3 protein: CASSHLGESPGSAFF
V gene: TRBV19; clone size: once; D gene: NA; J gene: TRBJ1-4; CDR3 DNA: TGTGCCAGTAGTACAGGTGAAAAACTGTTTTTT; CDR3 protein: CASSTGEKLFF
V gene: TRBV6-5; clone size: NA; D gene: NA; J gene: TRBJ1-2; CDR3 DNA: TGTGCCAGCAGTTACAGGGGGGGGGACTATGGCTACACCTTC; CDR3 protein: CASSYRGGDYGYTF
V gene: TRBV6-5; clone size: once; D gene: NA; J gene: TRBJ1-6; CDR3 DNA: TGTGCCAGCGGTTTAAGCGATTCACCCCTCCACTTT; CDR3 protein: CASGLSDSPLHF
V gene: TRBV12-3/TRBV12-4; clone size: once; D gene: NA; J gene: TRBJ1-6; CDR3 DNA: TGTGCCAGCAGTTTGACGGGGAATTCACCCCTCCACTTT; CDR3 protein: CASSLTGNSPLHF
V gene: TRBV19; clone size: NA; D gene: NA; J gene: TRBJ1-3; CDR3 DNA: TGTGCCAGCCGGCGACAGTTTTTCTCTGGAAACACCATATATTTT; CDR3 protein: CASRRQFFSGNTIYF
V gene: TRBV27; clone size: NA; D gene: TRBD1; J gene: TRBJ1-5; CDR3 DNA: TGTGCCAGCAGAATGACAGGGATAGGCAATCAGCCCCAGCATTTT; CDR3 protein: CASRMTGIGNQPQHF
V gene: TRBV10-3; clone size: NA; D gene: TRBD1; J gene: TRBJ2-7; CDR3 DNA: TGTGCCATCAAGACGGGACAGGCCTACGAGCAGTACTTC; CDR3 protein: CAIKTGQAYEQYF
V gene: TRBV10-3; clone size: NA; D gene: NA; J gene: TRBJ2-1; CDR3 DNA: TGTGCCATCATTGAGGGCAGAAAAGCCTACAATGAGCAGTTCTTC; CDR3 protein: CAIIEGRKAYNEQFF
V gene: TRBV7-9; clone size: NA; D gene: TRBD2; J gene: TRBJ2-2; CDR3 DNA: TGTGCCAGCAGCCAGGGGACTAGCTCCATCAACACCGGGGAGCTGTTTTTT; CDR3 protein: CASSQGTSSINTGELFF
V gene: TRBV25-1; clone size: NA; D gene: NA; J gene: TRBJ1-2; CDR3 DNA: TGTGCCAGCAGTGAAAGCACAGGGAAAGGCTACACCTTC; CDR3 protein: CASSESTGKGYTF
V gene: TRBV28; clone size: NA; D gene: NA; J gene: TRBJ1-1; CDR3 DNA: TGTGCCAGCAGCCCACCCGGGATCAGGGGAACTGAAGCTTTCTTT; CDR3 protein: CASSPPGIRGTEAFF
V gene: TRBV15; clone size: NA; D gene: NA; J gene: TRBJ1-6; CDR3 DNA: TGTGCCACCAGCTTCTCAGGGCGTAATTCACCCCTCCACTTT; CDR3 protein: CATSFSGRNSPLHF
V gene: TRBV19; clone size: few; D gene: NA; J gene: TRBJ2-7; CDR3 DNA: TGTGCCAGTAGTATCGGCACTAGTCTTTCCGCCGAGCAGTACTTC; CDR3 protein: CASSIGTSLSAEQYF
V gene: TRBV5-4; clone size: NA; D gene: TRBD2; J gene: TRBJ2-1; CDR3 DNA: TGTGCCAGCAGCGAGGGACTAGCGGGGGGGCTTTTCGATGAGCAGTTCTTC; CDR3 protein: CASSEGLAGGLFDEQFF
V gene: TRBV5-6; clone size: once; D gene: NA; J gene: TRBJ1-5; CDR3 DNA: TGTGCCAGCAGCTTATCCGGCAGGGGCAATCAGCCCCAGCATTTT; CDR3 protein: CASSLSGRGNQPQHF
V gene: TRBV19; clone size: NA; D gene: NA; J gene: TRBJ1-5; CDR3 DNA: TGTGCCAGTAGGGACAGTTATAGCAATCAGCCCCAGCATTTT; CDR3 protein: CASRDSYSNQPQHF
V gene: TRBV11-2; clone size: once; D gene: NA; J gene: TRBJ1-2; CDR3 DNA: TGTGCCAGCAGCTTACTTTGGGGGAGGGCCTCCTATGGCTACACCTTC; CDR3 protein: CASSLLWGRASYGYTF
V gene: TRBV7-8; clone size: NA; D gene: NA; J gene: TRBJ1-1; CDR3 DNA: TGTGCCAGCAGTTTCGCCGGGACTGAAGCTTTCTTT; CDR3 protein: CASSFAGTEAFF
V gene: TRBV5-1; clone size: once; D gene: TRBD1; J gene: TRBJ2-5; CDR3 DNA: TGCGCCAGCAGCCGGACAGGGGGCGATGAGACCCAGTACTTC; CDR3 protein: CASSRTGGDETQYF
V gene: TRBV15; clone size: NA; D gene: NA; J gene: TRBJ2-7; CDR3 DNA: TGTGCCACCAGCAGAGATCGGGGTAGGGTAGGCGAGCAGTACTTC; CDR3 protein: CATSRDRGRVGEQYF
V gene: TRBV9; clone size: NA; D gene: NA; J gene: TRBJ2-2; CDR3 DNA: TGTGCCAGCAGCCCGATGAGGGTCACCGGGGAGCTGTTTTTT; CDR3 protein: CASSPMRVTGELFF
V gene: TRBV29-1; clone size: NA; D gene: NA; J gene: TRBJ1-2; CDR3 DNA: TGCAGCGTCAACACCAGACCGGGTGGCTACACCTTC; CDR3 protein: CSVNTRPGGYTF
V gene: TRBV10-1; clone size: NA; D gene: TRBD2; J gene: TRBJ2-1; CDR3 DNA: TGCGCCAGCGGGGCTAGCGGGGCCTCCTACAATGAGCAGTTCTTC; CDR3 protein: CASGASGASYNEQFF
V gene: TRBV29-1; clone size: NA; D gene: TRBD1; J gene: TRBJ1-2; CDR3 DNA: TGCAGCGTGGTGTTCGGACAGGGCCTAAATGGCTACACCTTC; CDR3 protein: CSVVFGQGLNGYTF
V gene: TRBV5-1; clone size: NA; D gene: TRBD1; J gene: TRBJ2-7; CDR3 DNA: TGCGCCAGCAGCCCGACAGGGTCCTACGAGCAGTACTTC; CDR3 protein: CASSPTGSYEQYF
V gene: TRBV12-3/TRBV12-4; clone size: NA; D gene: NA; J gene: TRBJ1-1; CDR3 DNA: TGTGCCAGTCAATGGGGCCTGAACACTGAAGCTTTCTTT; CDR3 protein: CASQWGLNTEAFF
V gene: TRBV5-8; clone size: NA; D gene: NA; J gene: TRBJ1-3; CDR3 DNA: TGTGCCAGCAGCCGGGTGGGAAACACCATATATTTT; CDR3 protein: CASSRVGNTIYF
V gene: TRBV7-3; clone size: NA; D gene: TRBD2; J gene: TRBJ2-3; CDR3 DNA: TGTGCCAGCAGCTCCAAGTCCCGGACTAGCGGGGGGACAGATACGCAGTATTTT; CDR3 protein: CASSSKSRTSGGTDTQYF
V gene: TRBV4-2; clone size: NA; D gene: NA; J gene: TRBJ2-5; CDR3 DNA: TGTGCCAGCAGCCAGAATTCCGGGAACTCCCAAGAGACCCAGTACTTC; CDR3 protein: CASSQNSGNSQETQYF
V gene: TRBV25-1; clone size: few; D gene: NA; J gene: TRBJ1-1; CDR3 DNA: TGTGCCAGCAGTGATATGAGTCAGGGCGGCACTGAAGCTTTCTTT; CDR3 protein: CASSDMSQGGTEAFF
V gene: TRBV6-5; clone size: NA; D gene: NA; J gene: TRBJ1-5; CDR3 DNA: TGTGCCAGCAGTTCAGCAGGGGATAGCAATCAGCCCCAGCATTTT; CDR3 protein: CASSSAGDSNQPQHF
V gene: TRBV6-1; clone size: NA; D gene: TRBD1; J gene: TRBJ2-1; CDR3 DNA: TGTGCCAGCAGTGACGGACAGGGGCCGGATGAGCAGTTCTTC; CDR3 protein: CASSDGQGPDEQFF
V gene: TRBV5-1; clone size: NA; D gene: NA; J gene: TRBJ1-6; CDR3 DNA: TGCGCCAGCAGCTTCGGGGGTTCCTATAATTCACCCCTCCACTTT; CDR3 protein: CASSFGGSYNSPLHF
V gene: TRBV5-1; clone size: NA; D gene: TRBD1; J gene: TRBJ1-5; CDR3 DNA: TGCGCCAGCAGCTTGGGGGACAGGTCTAATCAGCCCCAGCATTTT; CDR3 protein: CASSLGDRSNQPQHF
V gene: TRBV7-2; clone size: NA; D gene: TRBD2; J gene: TRBJ2-5; CDR3 DNA: TGTGCCAGCAGCTTAGCGAGAAGCGGGGGGGGCACCCAGTACTTC; CDR3 protein: CASSLARSGGGTQYF
V gene: TRBV7-3; clone size: NA; D gene: TRBD2; J gene: TRBJ2-1; CDR3 DNA: TGTGCCAGCAGCTTCGGACTAGCGATCTACAATGAGCAGTTCTTC; CDR3 protein: CASSFGLAIYNEQFF
V gene: TRBV5-6; clone size: NA; D gene: TRBD1; J gene: TRBJ2-2; CDR3 DNA: TGTGCCAGCAGCGACCCGACAGGGTTCTCCACCGGGGAGCTGTTTTTT; CDR3 protein: CASSDPTGFSTGELFF
V gene: TRBV2; clone size: NA; D gene: NA; J gene: TRBJ1-6; CDR3 DNA: TGTGCCAGCAGCTGGACACGTACTGTATTGGGGTCCTTGAATTCACCCCTCCACTTT; CDR3 protein: CASSWTRTVLGSLNSPLHF
V gene: TRBV7-9; clone size: NA; D gene: NA; J gene: TRBJ1-1; CDR3 DNA: TGTGCCAGCAGCTCCCGGAGTGAAGCTTTCTTT; CDR3 protein: CASSSRSEAFF
V gene: TRBV25-1; clone size: NA; D gene: NA; J gene: TRBJ1-3; CDR3 DNA: TGTGCCAGCAGTTCCGGGGTTGGAAACACCATATATTTT; CDR3 protein: CASSSGVGNTIYF
V gene: TRBV5-6; clone size: NA; D gene: NA; J gene: TRBJ2-7; CDR3 DNA: TGTGCCAGCAGCTGGGACACCTACGAGCAGTACTTC; CDR3 protein: CASSWDTYEQYF
V gene: TRBV6-2/TRBV6-3; clone size: NA; D gene: NA; J gene: TRBJ1-5; CDR3 DNA: TGTGCCAGCAGCTCCCTCCTTAGCAATCAGCCCCAGCATTTT; CDR3 protein: CASSSLLSNQPQHF
V gene: TRBV30; clone size: NA; D gene: TRBD1; J gene: TRBJ1-1; CDR3 DNA: TGTGCCTGGACCAGACAGGGAAAGAACACTGAAGCTTTCTTT; CDR3 protein: CAWTRQGKNTEAFF
V gene: TRBV12-5; clone size: NA; D gene: NA; J gene: TRBJ1-5; CDR3 DNA: TGTGCTAGTGGTTTCCTCGGTTCAGGGATTAGCAATCAGCCCCAGCATTTT; CDR3 protein: CASGFLGSGISNQPQHF
V gene: TRBV7-8; clone size: NA; D gene: TRBD2; J gene: TRBJ2-7; CDR3 DNA: TGTGCCAGCAGTTATCTAGCGGAGTCCTACGAGCAGTACTTC; CDR3 protein: CASSYLAESYEQYF
V gene: TRBV19; clone size: NA; D gene: NA; J gene: TRBJ1-1; CDR3 DNA: TGTGCCAGTAGTATATCAATGAACACTGAAGCTTTCTTT; CDR3 protein: CASSISMNTEAFF
V gene: TRBV19; clone size: NA; D gene: TRBD1; J gene: TRBJ1-4; CDR3 DNA: TGTGCCAGTAGTGGGACAGGAGCGCAGGAAAAACTGTTTTTT; CDR3 protein: CASSGTGAQEKLFF
V gene: TRBV6-4; clone size: NA; D gene: TRBD1; J gene: TRBJ2-1; CDR3 DNA: TGTGCCAGCCGACATTTGGCAGGGGGATACAATGAGCAGTTCTTC; CDR3 protein: CASRHLAGGYNEQFF
V gene: TRBV6-5; clone size: NA; D gene: NA; J gene: TRBJ1-1; CDR3 DNA: TGTGCCAGCAGTTACTCGTCCAGGTTGGACACTGAAGCTTTCTTT; CDR3 protein: CASSYSSRLDTEAFF
V gene: TRBV25-1; clone size: NA; D gene: TRBD1; J gene: TRBJ1-6; CDR3 DNA: TGTGCCAGCAGTAATCAACCGGGACAGGGATACTATAATTCACCCCTCCACTTT; CDR3 protein: CASSNQPGQGYYNSPLHF
V gene: TRBV4-3; clone size: NA; D gene: TRBD2; J gene: TRBJ2-3; CDR3 DNA: TGCGCCAGCAGCCAGTCCAGCGGGGACACAGATACGCAGTATTTT; CDR3 protein: CASSQSSGDTDTQYF
V gene: TRBV11-2; clone size: once; D gene: TRBD1; J gene: TRBJ1-2; CDR3 DNA: TGTGCCAGCAGGAAGACAGGGGGTAGAGGCTACACCTTC; CDR3 protein: CASRKTGGRGYTF
V gene: TRBV19; clone size: NA; D gene: NA; J gene: TRBJ2-3; CDR3 DNA: TGTGCCAGTAGTATAGGGACAAAGGCAGATACGCAGTATTTT; CDR3 protein: CASSIGTKADTQYF
V gene: TRBV7-2; clone size: NA; D gene: NA; J gene: TRBJ1-4; CDR3 DNA: TGTGCCAGCAGCTCCGGACTGGCTAATGAAAAACTGTTTTTT; CDR3 protein: CASSSGLANEKLFF
V gene: TRBV9; clone size: NA; D gene: TRBD2; J gene: TRBJ2-5; CDR3 DNA: TGTGCCAGCAGCGTAGCGAGCGGGGGGTGGGAGACCCAGTACTTC; CDR3 protein: CASSVASGGWETQYF
V gene: TRBV11-3; clone size: once; D gene: NA; J gene: TRBJ1-4; CDR3 DNA: TGTGCCAGCAGCTGGAGGTCTGCAACTAATGAAAAACTGTTTTTT; CDR3 protein: CASSWRSATNEKLFF
V gene: TRBV7-8; clone size: NA; D gene: TRBD1; J gene: TRBJ2-3; CDR3 DNA: TGTGCCAGCAGCTTAAGAGGGGGCCCCGCAGATACGCAGTATTTT; CDR3 protein: CASSLRGGPADTQYF